This T cell receptor (beta chain) was sequenced for a study of neurological immune-mediated disorders. At the level of the study: The disease course was relapsing-remitting in roughly 31 and secondary progressive in about 9% of the 34 multiple sclerosis patients. Study-wide points: Multiple sclerosis, the disease with the least TCR clonal expansion, fell below healthy controls, whereas HTLV-1-associated myelopathy showed the most.

Unsorted libraries used 2 million PBMCs kept at -80 degrees C. The cDNA was synthesized by means of template-switch 5'RACE, which was carried out with 10-nucleotide random UMIs. TCRdb re-called the 5' RACE reads with MiXCR, one entry per CDR3 protein. Here the sample spans around 70,000 distinct CDR3 sequences, about 3% being singletons. This clonotype was counted ten times or more. Its specificity is not known. Germline CDR1 and CDR2: KGHDR and SFDVKD. Trimming took 10 bases from V and 4 from J; bases not matched to a gene: 10. This CDR3 contains 15 residues. The V and J genes are TRBV24-1 and TRBJ2-7, with 12 bases lining up with TRBD2. The sample taken for sequencing was PBMCs. The clonotype originates from a woman aged 45-59 years with multiple sclerosis. The CDR3 loop is CATTSGTSGLYEQYF. DNA of the CDR3: TGTGCCACAACCTCTGGGACTAGCGGGCTATACGAGCAGTACTTC.